This T cell receptor beta chain was captured by sequencing in a study of T cells after yellow fever vaccination. Whole-study findings and limits: Weaker overall, the secondary response nonetheless peaked faster (day 5 versus 15). Detected again after the booster were most primary-vaccination clones, at nearly 97% CD4 and approximately 87% CD8. Few clonotypes appeared in both CD4 and CD8 compartments.

Making TCR cDNA involved 5'RACE template switching, which added UMIs and a universal primer site. TCRdb passed the 5' RACE reads through MiXCR, listing each CDR3 protein once. Among hundreds of thousands of distinct CDR3 sequences listed, 13% were seen once. The sample holds one count of this clonotype. Its target is unknown. V was clipped by 3 bases and J by 2 bases, with 6 bases between them. The CDR3 runs to 12 residues. CDR1 and CDR2 (germline): SQVTM, ANQGSEA. The J gene is TRBJ2-3, the V gene TRBV29-1; D remains ambiguous. Source: PBMCs, taken on the day of the yellow fever booster vaccination. The source of this sequence is a man aged 25 to 40 who received the YFV17D yellow fever vaccine. In DNA form, the CDR3 reads TGCAGCGTTGACCAAAACACAGATACGCAGTATTTT. This gives the protein CSVDQNTDTQYF.